The rows below give T cell receptor beta chains drawn from one sample of a study of cytomegalovirus exposure and HLA in healthy donors. TCRdb's copy holds only in-frame clones and misses some; the assay was immunoSEQ multiplex PCR. The sample carries fewer than 150,000 clones, roughly four fifths recorded once. The sample was PBMCs. The receptors were gathered from a woman in her forties or fifties in good health and CMV-seropositive. The CDR3 runs from the conserved cysteine through the conserved F or W. The D gene is left open where the match is weak. Clone size is stated in some rows and not others, as once, few, many or a class when expanded.

TRBJ1-6 | NA | TRBV19 | NA | TGTGCCAGCCGCGGGAGCACTGGTAATTCACCCCTCCACTTT | CASRGSTGNSPLHF
TRBJ1-5 | NA | TRBV28 | NA | TGTGCCAGTACAAGCCCCAGGTCGCCCAATCAGCCCCAGCATTTT | CASTSPRSPNQPQHF
TRBJ1-1 | TRBD1 | TRBV19 | NA | TGTGCCACCTCAGGGGGCTACACTGAAGCTTTCTTT | CATSGGYTEAFF
TRBJ2-7 | TRBD1 | TRBV15 | NA | TGTGCCACCAGCCCGAGGACAGGCAGCTACGATCAGTACTTC | CATSPRTGSYDQYF
TRBJ2-3 | NA | TRBV6-5 | NA | TGTGCCAGCAGTTACACGAGGACAGATACGCAGTATTTT | CASSYTRTDTQYF
TRBJ1-2 | NA | TRBV14 | few | TGTGCCAGCAGCGCAGACATATACCATGGCTACACCTTC | CASSADIYHGYTF
TRBJ2-3 | TRBD1 | TRBV6-1 | few | TGTGCCAGCAGTGATATTGGGACAGGGTCGGTGTGGTATACGCAGTATTTT | CASSDIGTGSVWYTQYF
TRBJ2-2 | NA | TRBV4-2 | NA | TGTGCCAGCAGCCTAGCTCGGGGGATGGGCACCGGGGAGCTGTTTTTT | CASSLARGMGTGELFF
TRBJ2-1 | NA | TRBV9 | NA | TGTGCCAGCAGCATAGGTAGCTCACTCAATGAGCAGTTCTTC | CASSIGSSLNEQFF
TRBJ2-3 | NA | TRBV12-5 | NA | TGTGCTAGTGACCAAGGGGGCGCGACTAGGACAGATACGCAGTATTTT | CASDQGGATRTDTQYF
TRBJ1-1 | NA | TRBV2 | once | TGTGCCAGCAGTGATCAGGGTCCCTCGCCTGAAGCTTTCTTT | CASSDQGPSPEAFF
TRBJ2-1 | TRBD2 | TRBV2 | NA | TGTGCCAGCCTTTTAGGAACAGCGGGGGGATCCTACAATGAGCAGTTCTTC | CASLLGTAGGSYNEQFF
TRBJ2-2 | TRBD1 | TRBV10-3 | NA | TGTGCCATCAGTGCCCAGGACAGGGGGCTTAACGGGGAGCTGTTTTTT | CAISAQDRGLNGELFF
TRBJ2-1 | NA | TRBV11-3 | once | TGTGCCAGCAGCCTCCGGGACATCCAAAACAATGAGCAGTTCTTC | CASSLRDIQNNEQFF
TRBJ2-1 | NA | TRBV6-6 | NA | TGTGCCAGCAGTTACACCCCAACCAGCAATGAGCAGTTCTTC | CASSYTPTSNEQFF
TRBJ1-1 | NA | TRBV10-1 | NA | TGCGCCAGCAGTCCCACAGGCTCGGGCACTGAAGCTTTCTTT | CASSPTGSGTEAFF
TRBJ2-1 | NA | TRBV29-1 | NA | TGCAGCGTTGCCGCAGGGGCTGAGCAGTTCTTC | CSVAAGAEQFF
TRBJ1-4 | NA | TRBV5-6 | NA | TGTGCCAGCAGGCCAACAGGTCTTGGTAATGAAAAACTGTTTTTT | CASRPTGLGNEKLFF
TRBJ1-6 | TRBD1 | TRBV6-1 | NA | TGTGCCAGCAGTGAGCTTACAGGGGGATCACCCCTCCACTTT | CASSELTGGSPLHF
TRBJ2-7 | NA | TRBV4-2 | few | TGTGCCAGCAGCCAAGAATATGCGGGTAACGAGCAGTACTTC | CASSQEYAGNEQYF
TRBJ2-2 | NA | TRBV21-1 | NA | TGTGCCAGCAGCAAAGCCAAGGGAGCCGGGGAGCTGTTTTTT | CASSKAKGAGELFF
TRBJ2-1 | TRBD2 | TRBV6-6 | few | TGTGCCAGCAGACCAACTAGCGGGTACAATGAGCAGTTCTTC | CASRPTSGYNEQFF
TRBJ1-6 | TRBD1 | TRBV5-1 | NA | TGCGCCAGCATGACAGGGGGAAACAATTCACCCCTCCACTTT | CASMTGGNNSPLHF
TRBJ2-5 | TRBD1 | TRBV12-5 | NA | TGTGCTAGTGGTTTGGGGACAGGGGAGGGGACCCAGTACTTC | CASGLGTGEGTQYF
TRBJ1-6 | TRBD1 | TRBV7-9 | NA | TGTGCCAGCAGCCTACAGGGGGCTGTATCACCCCTCCACTTT | CASSLQGAVSPLHF
TRBJ2-3 | NA | TRBV20-1 | NA | TGCAGTGCTAGTCGCGCCGATACGCAGTATTTT | CSASRADTQYF
TRBJ1-2 | TRBD1 | TRBV19 | NA | TGTGCCAGTAGTTTGGGACAGGTCTATGGCTACACCTTC | CASSLGQVYGYTF
TRBJ2-3 | NA | TRBV11-3 | NA | TGTGCCAGCAGCTTATCTTCTGATACGCAGTATTTT | CASSLSSDTQYF
TRBJ1-1 | NA | TRBV10-1 | NA | TGCGCCAGCAGTGAGTCCCGATTTCGGGGAGACACTGAAGCTTTCTTT | CASSESRFRGDTEAFF
TRBJ2-5 | NA | TRBV15 | NA | TGTGCCACCAGCAGAGATAGGGGCGGCAGCTACCAAGAGACCCAGTACTTC | CATSRDRGGSYQETQYF
TRBJ2-3 | NA | TRBV2 | NA | TGTGCCAGCAGTACCGAAGGGGCAGGGGCTACAGATACGCAGTATTTT | CASSTEGAGATDTQYF
TRBJ2-1 | TRBD2 | TRBV4-1 | NA | TGCGCCAGCAGCCAAAGGGCGGGGGGCGCAGGCGATGAGCAGTTCTTC | CASSQRAGGAGDEQFF
TRBJ2-2 | NA | TRBV2 | few | TGTGCCAGCTGGGGTGGGACTTCCACCGGGGAGCTGTTTTTT | CASWGGTSTGELFF
TRBJ2-7 | NA | TRBV19 | few | TGTGCCAGTAGGGGGCGGGGCCGCTACGAGCAGTACTTC | CASRGRGRYEQYF
TRBJ2-1 | NA | TRBV19 | NA | TGTGCCAGTAGTCCTCGGGTTGGAGGGACGGCCGTCGGGTTCTTC | CASSPRVGGTAVGFF
TRBJ2-2 | TRBD1 | TRBV10-3 | NA | TGTGCCATCAAAGCTCAAAAGGGACAGGGTGGACGCGACGACACCGGGGAGCTGTTTTTT | CAIKAQKGQGGRDDTGELFF
TRBJ2-3 | NA | TRBV5-4 | once | TGTGCCAGCAAAGGGAATGTAAGGGGGGGAACAGATACGCAGTATTTT | CASKGNVRGGTDTQYF
TRBJ2-1 | TRBD1 | TRBV5-6 | NA | TGTGCCAGCAACTTTGTCGCGACAGGGAGCAATAATGAGCAGTTCTTC | CASNFVATGSNNEQFF
TRBJ2-3 | NA | TRBV5-4 | NA | TGTGCCAGCAGCTTGGCCGGTTTAGATACGCAGTATTTT | CASSLAGLDTQYF
TRBJ2-2 | NA | TRBV5-4 | NA | TGTGCCAGCAGCCGGGAGCAGGCGAACACCGGGGAGCTGTTTTTT | CASSREQANTGELFF
TRBJ2-7 | NA | TRBV5-6 | many | TGTGCCAGCAGCTTTGCCGTGGGCCACGAGCAGTACTTC | CASSFAVGHEQYF
TRBJ2-7 | TRBD2 | TRBV6-1 | few | TGTGCCTCCTCCTACGGGGGGGCAATGGGCTACGAGCAGTACTTC | CASSYGGAMGYEQYF
TRBJ1-6 | TRBD1 | TRBV5-4 | NA | TGTGCCAGCAGCCTCCCGGGACAGCTCGGGGGGGCCCTCCACTTT | CASSLPGQLGGALHF
TRBJ2-3 | TRBD1 | TRBV7-2 | NA | TGTGCCAGCAGGTCAGGGGGAGCAGATACGCAGTATTTT | CASRSGGADTQYF
TRBJ2-5 | NA | TRBV19 | NA | TGTGCCAGTAGTAGTGGCAAAGAGACCCAGTACTTC | CASSSGKETQYF
TRBJ2-1 | NA | TRBV5-1 | NA | TGCGCCAGCAGCTTGGTATCGGGAAATGAGCAGTTCTTC | CASSLVSGNEQFF
TRBJ2-5 | TRBD2 | TRBV5-6 | NA | TGTGCCAGTAACTATAGCGGGGGAGATACGAAGACCCAGTACTTC | CASNYSGGDTKTQYF
TRBJ2-7 | NA | TRBV29-1 | NA | TGCAGCGTTGAGTACGACAGTACCTACGAGCAGTACTTC | CSVEYDSTYEQYF
TRBJ2-5 | TRBD2 | TRBV27 | NA | TGTGCCAGCAGTTCCTTGGCGGGGGGGCCGGAGACCCAGTACTTC | CASSSLAGGPETQYF
TRBJ1-6 | TRBD1 | TRBV19 | NA | TGTGCCAGTAACACCGACAGGGATGGGAATTCACCCCTCCACTTT | CASNTDRDGNSPLHF
TRBJ1-1 | TRBD1 | TRBV12-5 | NA | TGTGCTAGTGGTTTGGGGCAGGGACAGCAGAACACTGAAGCTTTCTTT | CASGLGQGQQNTEAFF
TRBJ2-3 | NA | TRBV4-2 | NA | TGTGCCAGCAGCCTCCTATATTCGGATACGCAGTATTTT | CASSLLYSDTQYF
TRBJ1-1 | NA | TRBV5-1 | NA | TGCGCCAGCAGCTTGGGGGCCGTCATGAACACTGAAGCTTTCTTT | CASSLGAVMNTEAFF
TRBJ1-2 | NA | TRBV6-5 | NA | TGTGCCAGCAGTTCAGGGAGGGCTAACTATGGCTACACCTTC | CASSSGRANYGYTF
TRBJ2-5 | NA | TRBV2 | NA | TGTGCCAGCAGGCAGAGGCTACTAGAGACCCAGTACTTC | CASRQRLLETQYF